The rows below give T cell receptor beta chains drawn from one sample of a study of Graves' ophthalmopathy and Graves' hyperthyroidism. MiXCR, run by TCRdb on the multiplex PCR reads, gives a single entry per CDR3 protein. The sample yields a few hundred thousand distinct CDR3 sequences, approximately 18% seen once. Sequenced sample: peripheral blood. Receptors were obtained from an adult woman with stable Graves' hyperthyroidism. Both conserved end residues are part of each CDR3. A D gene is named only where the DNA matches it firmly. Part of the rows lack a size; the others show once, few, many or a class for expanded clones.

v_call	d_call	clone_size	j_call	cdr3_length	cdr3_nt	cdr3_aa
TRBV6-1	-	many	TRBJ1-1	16	TGTGCCAGCAGCCCCATGGTAGGGGGGGGGAACACTGAAGCTTTCTTT	CASSPMVGGGNTEAFF
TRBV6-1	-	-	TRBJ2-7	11	TGTGCCAGCCTCGGGGGTTACGAGCAGTACTTC	CASLGGYEQYF
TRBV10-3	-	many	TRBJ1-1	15	TGTGCCATCAGGGCTCCCGGGACACTAAACACTGAAGCTTTCTTT	CAIRAPGTLNTEAFF
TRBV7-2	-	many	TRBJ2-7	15	TGTGCCAGCAGCTCCCGACAGGGGCCAGCGGGAGAGTGGTACTTC	CASSSRQGPAGEWYF
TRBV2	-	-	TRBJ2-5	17	TGTGCCTGCAGTTTGTATCAATGGCAGGAGGACTGGGAGACCCAGTACTTC	CACSLYQWQEDWETQYF
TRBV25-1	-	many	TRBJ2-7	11	TGTGCCAGCAGTCGTTTGAGAGAGCAGTACTTC	CASSRLREQYF
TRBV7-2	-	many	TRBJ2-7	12	TGTGCCAGCAGCTTAGTCCTGAACGAGCAGTACTTC	CASSLVLNEQYF
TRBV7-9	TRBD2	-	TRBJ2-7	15	TGTGCCAGCAGCTGGGAGGCTAGCGGCGCCTACGAGCAGTACTTC	CASSWEASGAYEQYF
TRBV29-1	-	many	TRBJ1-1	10	TGCAGCGCTAGATTGGATGAAGCTTTCTTT	CSARLDEAFF
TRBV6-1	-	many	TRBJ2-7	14	TGTGCCAGCGCCAGACAGTTACAACACTACGAGCAGTACTTC	CASARQLQHYEQYF
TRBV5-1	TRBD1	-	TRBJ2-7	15	TGCGCCAGCAGCCTACCGACAGGGTACTCCTACGAGCAGTACTTC	CASSLPTGYSYEQYF
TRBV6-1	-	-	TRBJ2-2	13	TGTGCCAGCAGTGAAGGGGACACCGGGGAGCTGTTTTTT	CASSEGDTGELFF
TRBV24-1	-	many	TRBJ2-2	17	TGTGCCACCAGTGACCCTGACGACAGCTCGAACACCGGGGAGCTGTTTTTT	CATSDPDDSSNTGELFF
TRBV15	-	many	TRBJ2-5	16	TGTGCCACCAGCCCCATAGAGGGCTATTTACAAGAGACCCAGTACTTC	CATSPIEGYLQETQYF
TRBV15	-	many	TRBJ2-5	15	TGTGCCACCAGCAGAGATATGGGCGGACAGGAGACCCAGTACTTC	CATSRDMGGQETQYF
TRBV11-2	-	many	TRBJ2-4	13	TGTGCCAGCAGCCCCCTAGCCAAAAACATTCAGTACTTC	CASSPLAKNIQYF
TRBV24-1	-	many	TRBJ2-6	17	TGTGCCACCAGTGATAGGGGCCCGAGCTCTGGGGCCAACGTCCTGACTTTC	CATSDRGPSSGANVLTF
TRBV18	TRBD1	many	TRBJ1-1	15	TGTGCCAGCTCACCACCCCCCCGGACAGGGGGAAAAGCTTTCTTT	CASSPPPRTGGKAFF
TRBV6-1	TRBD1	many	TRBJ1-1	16	TGTGCCAGCAGTGAGAGACAGGGTACGGGGAACACTGAAGCTTTCTTT	CASSERQGTGNTEAFF
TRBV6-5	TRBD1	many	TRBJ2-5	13	TGTGCCAGCAGTCAGGACAGGGGAGAGACCCAGTACTTC	CASSQDRGETQYF
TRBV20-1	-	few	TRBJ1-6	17	TGCAGTGCTCGCGAGAGGACAGCCTCTAACTATAATTCACCCCTCCACTTT	CSARERTASNYNSPLHF
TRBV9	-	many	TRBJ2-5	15	TGTGCCAGCAGCGTAGCTGGACAGCTCCAAGAGACCCAGTACTTC	CASSVAGQLQETQYF
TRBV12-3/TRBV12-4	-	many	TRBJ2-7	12	TGTGCCAGCAGCCCTGGGATAGACGAGCAGTACTTC	CASSPGIDEQYF